One and the same sample provided the 16 T cell receptor beta chains below, sequenced in a study of T cell repertoires in cytomegalovirus infection. Their cognate antigens are unknown. TCRdb fed the reads into MiXCR, producing one record per CDR3 protein. The sample contains approximately 56,000 distinct CDR3 sequences, less than 20% of which appear only once. Sample: CD8+ T cells from cultured PBMCs, taken from culture after CMV antigen stimulation. These receptors all stem from a human donor in good health (CMV status not recorded). Some clones in this sample may be carry-over from other donors' samples.

This clonotype was seen more than once but under ten times. The genes are TRBV12-3 or TRBV12-4 and TRBJ1-5; D is possibly TRBD1 (5 bases). The V end was cut by 8 bases, the J end by 0 bases, with 14 bases between. The CDR3 is 15 residues long. CDR3 in DNA: TGTGCCAGCGGGGCAGGGCTGTATAGCAATCAGCCCCAGCATTTT. It codes for CASGAGLYSNQPQHF.

The chain is built from TRBV7-2 and TRBJ2-7; TRBD1 matches at 8 bases. CDR3 length: 13 amino acids. J gave up 0 bases and V 5 bases, and 0 bases lay outside the gene matches. CDR1 SGHTA and CDR2 FQGNSA come from the germline V gene. The CDR3 DNA reads as TGTGCCAGCAGCGACAGGGGCTCCTACGAGCAGTACTTC. Encoded protein: CASSDRGSYEQYF.

The CDR3 DNA reads as TGTGCCACCAGCAGCAGAGCACCACGGACCGACATCTCCTACGAGCAGTACTTC. As protein: CATSSRAPRTDISYEQYF. The chain carries TRBV15 and TRBJ2-7, with D unclear. Germline lookup yields CDR1 LNHNV and CDR2 YYDKDF (reference sequence). The CDR3 covers 18 residues. The V end lost 3 bases, the J end lost 0 bases, and 21 bases lay between the germline ends. The complete variable domain, with remaining parts taken from reference TRBV15 and TRBJ2-7, reads DAMVIQNPRYQVTQFGKPVTLSCSQTLNHNVMYWYQQKSSQAPKLLFHYYDKDFNNEADTPDNFQSRRPNTSFCFLDIRSPGLGDTAMYLCATSSRAPRTDISYEQYFGPGTRLTVT.

The V call is TRBV9, the J call TRBJ2-5; D is unclear. V was shortened by 0 bases and J by 1 base, with 4 bases between the two germline ends. The CDR3 totals 13 residues. CDR1 and CDR2 (germline): SGDLS, YYNGEE. Here the CDR3 DNA reads TGTGCCAGCAGCGTAGAAGTCCAAGAGACCCAGTACTTC. Protein sequence: CASSVEVQETQYF. Looking up the rest from reference TRBV9 and TRBJ2-5 gives the full variable domain: DSGVTQTPKHLITATGQRVTLRCSPRSGDLSVYWYQQSLDQGLQFLIQYYNGEERAKGNILERFSAQQFPDLHSELNLSSLELGDSALYFCASSVEVQETQYFGPGTRLLVL.

This clonotype was seen a handful of times. The genes are TRBV7-3 and TRBJ1-3, with TRBD1 identical over 9 bases. CDR1 and CDR2 (germline): SGHTA, FQGTGA. V lost 5 bases, J lost 3 bases, and 5 bases stayed unmatched. This CDR3 region has 15 residues. The CDR3, as DNA: TGTGCCAGCAGCAGGGGACAGGGCTTTGGAAACACCATATATTTT. It yields the protein CASSRGQGFGNTIYF.

V is TRBV5-6 and J is TRBJ2-1; D not resolved. Trimming left V 0 bases short and J 7 bases short, with 11 bases between. CDR1 and CDR2 from the germline V gene are SGHDT and YYEEEE. The CDR3 is 14 amino acids. The DNA of the CDR3 is TGTGCCAGCAGCTTGGACCCTCAAGTAAATGAGCAGTTCTTC. The encoded protein is CASSLDPQVNEQFF.

This clonotype was seen a few times. The chain has TRBV7-8 and TRBJ2-1; D unresolved. Germline loops: CDR1 SGHVS, CDR2 FQNEAQ. CDR3 length equals 15 residues. V was cut by 3 bases and J by 2 bases, with 11 bases left in between. DNA of the CDR3: TGTGCCAGCAGCTTTGAATGGTCGGCCTACAATGAGCAGTTCTTC. Its translation is CASSFEWSAYNEQFF.

The J gene is TRBJ1-1, the V gene TRBV12-5; D unclear. Between the trimmed V and J ends, which lost 2 bases and 1 base, there was a span of 5 bases. Germline values: CDR1 LGHNT, CDR2 FRNRAP. The CDR3 sequence is 13 residues long. Written as DNA, the CDR3 is TGTGCTAGTGGTTTGACCCAGAACACTGAAGCTTTCTTT. As protein: CASGLTQNTEAFF.

DNA of the CDR3: TGTGCCAGCAGCTTAAGGCAGGTGGTACCCAAAAGATTCACAGATACGCAGTATTTT. This sequence encodes CASSLRQVVPKRFTDTQYF. The chain has TRBV7-2 and TRBJ2-3, with D hard to call. This CDR3 has 19 residues. The V end was cut by 2 bases, the J end by 2 bases, with 23 bases between. Germline V gene data show CDR1 as SGHTA and CDR2 as FQGNSA. Looking up the rest from reference TRBV7-2 and TRBJ2-3 gives the full variable domain: GAGVSQSPSNKVTEKGKDVELRCDPISGHTALYWYRQSLGQGLEFLIYFQGNSAPDKSGLPSDRFSAERTGGSVSTLTIQRTQQEDSAVYLCASSLRQVVPKRFTDTQYFGPGTRLTVL.

The table lists this clonotype with a few counts. The V call is TRBV27, the J call TRBJ1-6; no clear D. Trimming took 8 bases from V and 0 from J, leaving 14 bases between them. Germline CDR1 is MNHEY and CDR2 is SMNVEV (reference sequence). This CDR3 contains 16 residues. This CDR3 is CASGFPQSSYNSPLHF. DNA for the CDR3: TGTGCCAGCGGATTCCCTCAGAGCTCCTATAATTCACCCCTCCACTTT.

The chain's CDR3 is CASSQDGRGDNNSPLHF. The CDR3 coding sequence is TGCGCCAGCAGCCAAGATGGTCGAGGAGATAATAATTCACCCCTCCACTTT. The chain employs TRBV4-3 and TRBJ1-6; D not certain. From germline, CDR1 is LGHNA and CDR2 YSLEER. The CDR3 sequence is 17 residues long. Trimming took 0 bases from V and 5 from J, leaving 14 bases between them.

This clonotype was seen a few times. This chain links TRBV7-9 with TRBJ2-1; D not certain. The CDR3 spans 12 residues. V lost 2 bases and J 7 bases, leaving 6 bases between the germline ends. Germline V gene lookup returns CDR1 SEHNR and CDR2 FQNEAQ (reference sequence). As DNA, the CDR3 is TGTGCCAGCAGCTTACAGGTGAATGAGCAGTTCTTC. It yields the protein CASSLQVNEQFF.

This clonotype was picked up many times. The V and J genes are TRBV4-1 and TRBJ1-5; D not resolved. Trimming pared 1 base from V and 5 bases from J, leaving 9 bases between. The length of the CDR3 is 14 residues. Germline CDR1 reads MGHRA; CDR2 reads YSYEKL. CDR3 sequence reads: CASSQAGADQPQHF. The CDR3 bases are TGCGCCAGCAGCCAAGCGGGCGCCGATCAGCCCCAGCATTTT.

The chain combines TRBV7-3 with TRBJ1-2; the match to TRBD1 covers 12 bases. This CDR3 spans 17 amino acids. CDR1 is SGHTA, CDR2 FQGTGA, per germline. V trimming: 5 bases; J trimming: 0 bases; junction bases outside the gene matches: 7. Here the CDR3 reads CASSPPGQGASNYGYTF. Here the CDR3 DNA reads TGTGCCAGCAGCCCGCCGGGACAGGGGGCATCTAACTATGGCTACACCTTC.

The chain uses TRBV4-3 and TRBJ2-7; D not certain. CDR3 length equals 16 residues. V lost 0 bases and J lost 0, with 12 bases in between. Germline V gene lookup returns CDR1 LGHNA and CDR2 YSLEER. CDR3 protein: CASSQDQGLSSYEQYF. The CDR3 DNA is TGCGCCAGCAGCCAAGACCAAGGTCTTAGCTCCTACGAGCAGTACTTC.

V and J are TRBV2 and TRBJ2-3, with D unclear. The V end lost 6 bases, the J end lost 5 bases, and 6 bases lay between the germline ends. The CDR3 sequence is 11 residues long. The germline gives CDR1 SNHLY, CDR2 FYNNEI. CDR3 sequence (DNA): TGTGCCAGCAGAGGGATAGATACGCAGTATTTT. As protein: CASRGIDTQYF.